Here is one T cell receptor (beta chain) with its context. Its antigen remains unidentified. The CDR3 has 11 amino acids. Between the trimmed V and J ends, which lost 3 bases and 4 bases, there was a span of 6 bases. Germline V gene lookup returns CDR1 DFQATT and CDR2 SNEGSKA (reference sequence). The data are from a study of a mutant IDH1 vaccine in newly diagnosed glioma. Turning to the study itself: The study started vaccination 4-6 weeks after radiotherapy alone, or with temozolomide cycles. At week 35 came visit V12, and visit V13 followed at week 47.

The time point is: week 35, safety follow-up. One vaccine dose held 300 ug of mutant IDH1 20-mer peptide and came with topical imiquimod. Sequenced by immunoSEQ multiplex PCR; TCRdb stores in-frame clones only, minus some. The repertoire includes tens of thousands of clones, roughly 90% of them detected once, and 1.6% sits in the top ten. The source is a man aged 35 to 55 with glioma. The chain couples TRBV20-1 to TRBJ1-2; no clear D. Sequencing used PBMCs, obtained from a glioma patient whose treatment included an IDH1 peptide vaccine. The CDR3 DNA reads TGCAGTGCTAGCCCCAGCTATGGCTACACCTTC. Its protein is CSASPSYGYTF.